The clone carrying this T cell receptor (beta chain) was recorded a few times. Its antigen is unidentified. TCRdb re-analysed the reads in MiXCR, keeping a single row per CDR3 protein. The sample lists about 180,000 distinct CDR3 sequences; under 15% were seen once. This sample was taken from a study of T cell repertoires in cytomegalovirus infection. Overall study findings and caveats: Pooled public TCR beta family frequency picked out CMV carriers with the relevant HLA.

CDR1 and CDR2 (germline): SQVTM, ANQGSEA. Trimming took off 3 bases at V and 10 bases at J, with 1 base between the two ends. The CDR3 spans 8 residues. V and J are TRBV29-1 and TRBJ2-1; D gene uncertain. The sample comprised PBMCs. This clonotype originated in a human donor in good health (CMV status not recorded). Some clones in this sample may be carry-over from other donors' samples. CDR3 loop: CSVEEQFF. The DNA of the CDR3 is TGCAGCGTTGAGGAGCAGTTCTTC.